The rows below give T cell receptor beta chains drawn from one sample of a study of shared clonotypes between healthy human individuals. Assay used: immunoSEQ multiplex PCR; TCRdb lists only in-frame clones, some missing. This table has roughly 660,000 clones, around 90% appearing once. Sequencing was performed on memory CD8+ T cells from PBMCs. These receptor sequences come from a young man in good health. Some clones in this sample may be carry-over from other donors' samples. Each CDR3 is given with its conserved first and last residue. The order of the fields is V gene, clone size, D gene, J gene, CDR3 DNA, CDR3 protein. D genes are given only for firm matches. The size of a clone is reported for some rows only, either as once, few or many, or as a class for expanded clones.

TRBV10-1,-,-,TRBJ1-1,TGCGCCCCCAGGGTGGGGCTGAACACTGAAGCTTTCTTT,CAPRVGLNTEAFF
TRBV5-1,-,-,TRBJ2-1,TGCGCCAGCAGCTTGCAGTTCGGTTACAATGAGCAGTTCTTC,CASSLQFGYNEQFF
TRBV7-2,-,TRBD2,TRBJ2-2,TGTGCCAGCAGCGTCTACCGTAGCGGGGGGCGCCTCCCCGGGGAGCTGTTTTTT,CASSVYRSGGRLPGELFF
TRBV5-6,-,-,TRBJ1-4,TGTGCCAGCAGCTCGCCTTCAACTAATGAAAAACTGTTTTTT,CASSSPSTNEKLFF
TRBV27,-,TRBD1,TRBJ2-7,TGTGCCAGCAGCTCCACAGGGGGCTGGGGCTACGAGCAGTACTTC,CASSSTGGWGYEQYF
TRBV5-6,-,-,TRBJ1-2,TGTGCCAGCAGCTTGGGCAAGAACTATGGCTACACCTTC,CASSLGKNYGYTF
TRBV5-6,-,-,TRBJ1-6,TGTGCCAGCAGCTTGGCAGGATTTGGTTCACCCCTCCACTTT,CASSLAGFGSPLHF
TRBV6-1,many,TRBD2,TRBJ2-7,TGTGCCAGCAGTGAAAAGGGTAGACTAGCGAACTACGAGCAGTACTTC,CASSEKGRLANYEQYF
TRBV5-6,-,-,TRBJ2-7,TGTGCCAGCAGCAGTCGGGACTTCCCGATCTACGAGCAGTACTTC,CASSSRDFPIYEQYF
TRBV19,-,-,TRBJ2-3,TGTGCCAGTAAAGGTCAGGGTGTAAGCACAGATACGCAGTATTTT,CASKGQGVSTDTQYF
TRBV7-8,-,-,TRBJ2-1,TGTGCCAGCAGCTTAGGGAGGGGGGACGAGCAGTTCTTC,CASSLGRGDEQFF
TRBV19,once,-,TRBJ1-4,TGTGCCAGTAGTATAGGGGAAGCAGAAGGGGGAAAACTGTTTTTT,CASSIGEAEGGKLFF
TRBV28,-,-,TRBJ2-3,TGTGCCAGCACCCCATCGGAGACAGATACGCAGTATTTT,CASTPSETDTQYF
TRBV6-6,-,-,TRBJ2-7,TGTGCCAGCAGTTACTCGTCTCAAACCTACGAGCAGTACTTC,CASSYSSQTYEQYF
TRBV5-4,-,-,TRBJ1-2,TGTGCCAGCAGCCCCATGGAGGGGCGCTATTCGGTCAACTATGGCTACACCTTC,CASSPMEGRYSVNYGYTF
TRBV6-5,-,-,TRBJ2-5,TGTGCCAGCAGTTACGCACTTCCGGGAAGAGAAGAGACCCAGTACTTC,CASSYALPGREETQYF
TRBV28,-,TRBD1,TRBJ2-7,TGTGCCAGCACCGAGACAGGGGCCTCCTACGAGCAGTACTTC,CASTETGASYEQYF
TRBV23-1,-,-,TRBJ2-7,TGCGCCAGCAGCCACTCAAAACGGGCCTACGAGCAGTACTTC,CASSHSKRAYEQYF
TRBV28,-,TRBD1,TRBJ1-5,TGTGCCAGCAGTCCCGACAGGGAGGTAGTCCAGCCCCAGCATTTT,CASSPDREVVQPQHF
TRBV5-6,-,-,TRBJ2-7,TGTGCCAGCAGCCCCGGTGTGGGGCACGAAGAGCAGTACTTC,CASSPGVGHEEQYF
TRBV5-6,-,-,TRBJ2-7,TGTGCCAGCAGCCGGGGACGGTCCTTAGACGAGCAGTACTTC,CASSRGRSLDEQYF
TRBV11-1,-,-,TRBJ2-1,TGTGCCAGCACCCCTAGGGGGTCGGATGAGCAGTTCTTC,CASTPRGSDEQFF
TRBV28,-,-,TRBJ1-2,TGTGCCAGCAGTCCTAGGACGGTCTATGGCTACACCTTC,CASSPRTVYGYTF
TRBV5-1,-,TRBD1,TRBJ2-3,TGCGCCAGCAGCGAGGGACAGTTTAGCACAGATACGCAGTATTTT,CASSEGQFSTDTQYF
TRBV7-6,-,-,TRBJ1-3,TGTGCCAGCAGCTCCTCAGCCGGAAACACCATATATTTT,CASSSSAGNTIYF
TRBV6-4,-,-,TRBJ2-2,TGTGCCAGCAGTGACCTCAAACCAGGCGGATGGCGGGATGTCAACACCGGGGAGCTGTTTTTT,CASSDLKPGGWRDVNTGELFF
TRBV30,-,TRBD2,TRBJ2-1,TGTGCCTGGTACGGGACTAGCGGGACCAATGGTTACAATGAGCAGTTCTTC,CAWYGTSGTNGYNEQFF
TRBV19,-,-,TRBJ2-7,TGTGCCAGTAGTATAGTTTCAGGGTCCTACGAGCAGTACTTC,CASSIVSGSYEQYF
TRBV10-3,few,-,TRBJ1-5,TGTGCCATCAGTGAGTCCAGGACAAATCAGCCCCAGCATTTT,CAISESRTNQPQHF
TRBV7-7,-,TRBD2,TRBJ2-2,TGTGCCAGCAGCCAGGGGGGACTAGCGGGAGCCGGGGAGCTGTTTTTT,CASSQGGLAGAGELFF
TRBV19,-,-,TRBJ1-5,TGTGCCAGTAGTCCTCGGGGGGAGAGTTGGGAGCCCCAGCATTTT,CASSPRGESWEPQHF
TRBV9,-,TRBD2,TRBJ2-1,TGTGCCAGCAGCTCCGTGTGGGAGGGCTACAATGAGCAGTTCTTC,CASSSVWEGYNEQFF
TRBV7-9,once,TRBD1,TRBJ2-1,TGTGCCAGCAGCTTTCAAAAGGGACAGGCAATGGACGTCTATGAGCAGTTCTTC,CASSFQKGQAMDVYEQFF
TRBV12-5,-,-,TRBJ1-1,TGTGCTAGTGGTTTTAAGGGGAACACTGAAGCTTTCTTT,CASGFKGNTEAFF
TRBV4-1,-,TRBD1,TRBJ1-2,TGCGCCAGCAGCCAAGTGAGCAGGACAGGGGGTCGTGATGGCGCCTACACCTTC,CASSQVSRTGGRDGAYTF
TRBV7-9,-,TRBD2,TRBJ2-1,TGTGCCAGCAGCCCCCAGTTGGGTAGCGGGACTGGCTCCTACAATGAGCAGTTCTTC,CASSPQLGSGTGSYNEQFF
TRBV6-5,-,-,TRBJ1-1,TGTGCCAGCAGTTACTCGACAGAAACTGAAGCTTTCTTT,CASSYSTETEAFF
TRBV7-9,-,-,TRBJ2-7,TGTGCCAGCAGTTACCCTCTACCAGGGTCCCCAGACGAGCAGTACTTC,CASSYPLPGSPDEQYF
TRBV29-1,-,-,TRBJ1-3,TGCAGCGTTGTCGCGCAGCCGGGGATCGGTGGAAACACCATATATTTT,CSVVAQPGIGGNTIYF
TRBV27,-,-,TRBJ1-4,TGTGCCAGCAGCCAAAATCGCCGGGACATTAGGGAAAAACTGTTTTTT,CASSQNRRDIREKLFF
TRBV27,-,-,TRBJ2-1,TGTGCCAGCAGTAAAGGGGACTCCTACAATGAGCAGTTCTTC,CASSKGDSYNEQFF
TRBV5-1,-,-,TRBJ2-6,TGCGCCAGCAGCCAGGACAAAAGCTCTGGGGCCAACGTCCTGACTTTC,CASSQDKSSGANVLTF
TRBV5-1,once,-,TRBJ1-6,TGCGCCAGCAGCATATCAGGGGTAGATTCACCCCTCCACTTT,CASSISGVDSPLHF
TRBV9,-,-,TRBJ1-6,TGTGCCAGCAGCGCTACCGGACAAGGTTATTCACCCCTCCACTTT,CASSATGQGYSPLHF
TRBV7-8,-,TRBD2,TRBJ2-2,TGTGCCAGCAGCTTAGCGGGACTAGCGGGGGGAGACACCGGGGAGCTGTTTTTT,CASSLAGLAGGDTGELFF
TRBV27,-,TRBD1,TRBJ1-1,TGTGCCAGCACCCGACAGGGTCTCACTGAAGCTTTCTTT,CASTRQGLTEAFF
TRBV5-6,few,-,TRBJ1-5,TGTGCCAGCAGCTCGTCCGGGACGGCCTTCAATCAGCCCCAGCATTTT,CASSSSGTAFNQPQHF
TRBV27,-,-,TRBJ2-7,TGTGCCAGCAGTTCGGACGGTTACGAGCAGTACTTC,CASSSDGYEQYF
TRBV10-3,few,-,TRBJ1-1,TGTGCCATCAGTGATCCGGGCGTTGACACTGAAGCTTTCTTT,CAISDPGVDTEAFF
TRBV7-9,-,-,TRBJ2-1,TGTGCCAGCAGCTTAGTGGGTCCGGGTGAGCAGTTCTTC,CASSLVGPGEQFF
TRBV28,-,TRBD2,TRBJ2-1,TGTGCCAGCAGTCGAATAGCGGGAGGGCCAGGGAATGAGCAGTTCTTC,CASSRIAGGPGNEQFF
TRBV10-3,-,-,TRBJ1-3,TGTGCCATCAAGGCCGTCGGCTCTGGAAACACCATATATTTT,CAIKAVGSGNTIYF
TRBV7-9,-,TRBD1,TRBJ1-5,TGTGCCAGCAGCTTAGGCAGGGGGCAGGATCAGCCCCAGCATTTT,CASSLGRGQDQPQHF
TRBV7-9,-,-,TRBJ1-4,TGTGCCAGCAGCCCTCGGGGCAGAGAAAAACTGTTTTTT,CASSPRGREKLFF
TRBV27,-,-,TRBJ2-7,TGTGCCAGCAGTCCCCTTGGGCCAAGGGGGGAGGGGGGCATTTACGAGCAGTACTTC,CASSPLGPRGEGGIYEQYF
TRBV4-3,-,-,TRBJ1-1,TGCGCCAGCAGCCAAGGAATAGGCAACTTGAACACTGAAGCTTTCTTT,CASSQGIGNLNTEAFF
TRBV4-1,-,-,TRBJ2-3,TGCGCCAGCGCACACTACACAGATACGCAGTATTTT,CASAHYTDTQYF